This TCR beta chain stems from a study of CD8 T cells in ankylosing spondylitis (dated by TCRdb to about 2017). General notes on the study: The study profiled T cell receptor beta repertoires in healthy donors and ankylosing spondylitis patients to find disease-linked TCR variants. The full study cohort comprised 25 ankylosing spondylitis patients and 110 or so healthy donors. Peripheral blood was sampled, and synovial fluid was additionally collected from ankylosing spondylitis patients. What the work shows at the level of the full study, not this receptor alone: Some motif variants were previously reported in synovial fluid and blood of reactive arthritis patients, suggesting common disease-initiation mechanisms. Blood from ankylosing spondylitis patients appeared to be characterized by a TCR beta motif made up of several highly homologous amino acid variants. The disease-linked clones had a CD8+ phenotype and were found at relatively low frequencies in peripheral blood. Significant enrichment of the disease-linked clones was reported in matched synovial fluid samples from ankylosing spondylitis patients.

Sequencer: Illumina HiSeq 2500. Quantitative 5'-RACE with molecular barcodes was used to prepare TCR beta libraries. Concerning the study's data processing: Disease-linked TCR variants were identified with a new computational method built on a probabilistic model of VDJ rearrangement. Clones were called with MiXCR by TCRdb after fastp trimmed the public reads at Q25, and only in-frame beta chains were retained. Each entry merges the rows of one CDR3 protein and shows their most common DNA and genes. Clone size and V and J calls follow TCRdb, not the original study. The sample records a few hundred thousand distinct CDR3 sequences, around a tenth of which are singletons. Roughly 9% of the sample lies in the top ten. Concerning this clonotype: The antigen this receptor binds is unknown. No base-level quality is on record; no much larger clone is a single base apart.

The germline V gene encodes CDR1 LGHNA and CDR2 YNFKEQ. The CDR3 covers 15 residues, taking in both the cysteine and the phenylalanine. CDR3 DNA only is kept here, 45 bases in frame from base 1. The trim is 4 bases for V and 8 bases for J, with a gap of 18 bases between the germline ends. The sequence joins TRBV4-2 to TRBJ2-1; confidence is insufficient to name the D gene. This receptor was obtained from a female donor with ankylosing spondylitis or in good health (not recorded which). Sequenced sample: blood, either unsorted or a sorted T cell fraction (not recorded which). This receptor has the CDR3 CASSPRGPLPDEQFF. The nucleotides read TGTGCCAGCAGCCCTCGTGGTCCCCTTCCGGATGAGCAGTTCTTC.